The rows below give T cell receptor beta chains drawn from one sample of a study of cytomegalovirus exposure and HLA in healthy donors. TCRdb's table, derived via immunoSEQ multiplex PCR, lists solely in-frame clones and lacks some. The sample lists 150,000 to 200,000 clones, roughly 83% occurring once. Specimen: PBMCs. The receptors stem from a woman aged 50 to 65 in good health and CMV-seronegative. Both conserved end residues are part of each CDR3. The order of the fields is V gene, clone size, CDR3 length, J gene, D gene, CDR3 DNA, CDR3 protein. The D gene is left open where the match is weak. Not every row has a clone size; where given, it reads once, few, many or a size class.

TRBV11-2	NA	16	TRBJ1-1	TRBD1	TGTGCCAGCAGCACTTGGGGAGACAGGGCCAACACTGAAGCTTTCTTT	CASSTWGDRANTEAFF
TRBV6-5	few	15	TRBJ2-1	TRBD2	TGTGCCAGCACCCCCCAGACGGGAGGGTTCGGTGAGCAGTTCTTC	CASTPQTGGFGEQFF
TRBV15	NA	16	TRBJ2-3	TRBD2	TGTGCCACCAGCAGACGGCTAGCGGGAGTTACAGATACGCAGTATTTT	CATSRRLAGVTDTQYF
TRBV6-6	NA	15	TRBJ2-7	NA	TGTGCCAGCAGTTACTCCCGACTAGACCCCTACGAGCAGTACTTC	CASSYSRLDPYEQYF
TRBV6-5	NA	15	TRBJ2-6	TRBD1	TGTGCCAGCAGTGGGACAGGGCTTGGGGCCAACGTCCTGACTTTC	CASSGTGLGANVLTF
TRBV5-5	once	16	TRBJ2-7	TRBD2	TGTGCCAGCAGCTTGCTGCGGGGGGGACCGACCTACGAGCAGTACTTC	CASSLLRGGPTYEQYF
TRBV28	NA	15	TRBJ1-6	NA	TGTGCCAGCAGTTTATCACAATTGGGCGATTCACCCCTCCACTTT	CASSLSQLGDSPLHF
TRBV10-3	NA	13	TRBJ2-7	TRBD1	TGTGCCATCAGTGGGACAGGGAGCCACGAGCAGTACTTC	CAISGTGSHEQYF
TRBV4-1	NA	15	TRBJ2-5	NA	TGCGCCAGCAGCCAAGATCCTGGGGCCCGGGAGACCCAGTACTTC	CASSQDPGARETQYF
TRBV5-1	NA	15	TRBJ2-7	NA	TGCGCCAGCAGCTTGCTTAGTGACAACCCCTACGAGCAGTACTTC	CASSLLSDNPYEQYF
TRBV4-3	once	16	TRBJ1-1	TRBD1	TGCGCCAGCAGCCAACATACCGGACAGGGAAGAAATGAAGCTTTCTTT	CASSQHTGQGRNEAFF
TRBV11-2	NA	14	TRBJ2-2	NA	TGTGCCAGCACCGGGTTCGCGAACACCGGGGAGCTGTTTTTT	CASTGFANTGELFF
TRBV7-2	few	16	TRBJ2-5	TRBD2	TGTGCCAGCAGCTTCCGAGCGGGGGGCCCCCTTGAGACCCAGTACTTC	CASSFRAGGPLETQYF
TRBV28	NA	11	TRBJ2-2	NA	TGTGCCGGCCAGGGGTCCGGGGAGCTGTTTTTT	CAGQGSGELFF
TRBV5-4	few	15	TRBJ1-1	TRBD1	TGTGCCAGCAGCTCCGGACAGGGTTTGAACACTGAAGCTTTCTTT	CASSSGQGLNTEAFF
TRBV5-4	NA	14	TRBJ1-5	NA	TGTGCCAGCAGCTTGCCAGGGGATAATCAGCCCCAGCATTTT	CASSLPGDNQPQHF
TRBV4-1	few	17	TRBJ2-7	NA	TGCGCCAGCAGCCTAGATGCCCCCGACAGGACCTCCTACGAGCAGTACTTC	CASSLDAPDRTSYEQYF
TRBV28	NA	14	TRBJ2-7	NA	TGTGCCAGCAGTCCTCCCGGGACACTCTACGAGCAGTACTTC	CASSPPGTLYEQYF
TRBV27	NA	16	TRBJ1-2	TRBD1	TGTGCCAGCAGTTTTGAGGGACAGGGGTCATCGGTTGGCTACACCTTC	CASSFEGQGSSVGYTF
TRBV29-1	NA	12	TRBJ1-1	NA	TGCAGCGCCCTGAAGGGGAGGGCTGAAGCTTTCTTT	CSALKGRAEAFF
TRBV19	NA	15	TRBJ2-7	TRBD2	TGTGCCAGTAGTATCACTAGCGGGAGTTTTTACGAGCAGTACTTC	CASSITSGSFYEQYF
TRBV30	once	15	TRBJ2-1	NA	TGTGCCTGGAGTCCCTGGGGGCCCTCGGGGGGTGAGCAGTTCTTC	CAWSPWGPSGGEQFF
TRBV19	NA	15	TRBJ2-2	NA	TGTGCCAGTAGTTACCAGGGCTCCCTGGGCGGGGAGCTGTTTTTT	CASSYQGSLGGELFF
TRBV28	NA	14	TRBJ2-5	NA	TGTGCCGGCAGTTTCGGGGGGCGCAGAGAGACCCAGTACTTC	CAGSFGGRRETQYF
TRBV5-4	NA	15	TRBJ2-7	TRBD1	TGTGCCAGCAGCATTGGACAGGGGGGTCCCTACGAGCAGTACTTC	CASSIGQGGPYEQYF
TRBV6-1	NA	15	TRBJ2-3	NA	TGTGCCAGCAGTGGAAGGACGGGGAGCACAGATACGCAGTATTTT	CASSGRTGSTDTQYF
TRBV5-1	once	14	TRBJ2-1	NA	TGCGCCAGCAGCCACCGGGACACAGACAATGAGCAGTTCTTC	CASSHRDTDNEQFF
TRBV30	NA	14	TRBJ2-1	TRBD2	TGTGCCTGGAGTCCCCTAGCGGTCTACAATGAGCAGTTCTTC	CAWSPLAVYNEQFF
TRBV28	NA	16	TRBJ2-5	TRBD1	TGTGCCAGCAGTAGTGTACAGGGGATGATTGTGGAGACCCAGTACTTC	CASSSVQGMIVETQYF
TRBV6-1	NA	13	TRBJ2-5	NA	TGTGCCAGCAGTGAACCCCAGGGTGGAACCCAGTACTTC	CASSEPQGGTQYF
TRBV4-1	NA	15	TRBJ2-7	TRBD1	TGCGCCAGCAGCGAGGGGGGCCAGGGGGCCGTCGAGCAGTACTTC	CASSEGGQGAVEQYF
TRBV10-3	few	14	TRBJ1-6	TRBD1	TGTGCCACGGAGACAGGGTTAGGCAATTCACCCCTCCACTTT	CATETGLGNSPLHF
TRBV28	NA	14	TRBJ1-2	NA	TGTGCCAGCAGTTTATCTGGGGACTACTATGGCTACACCTTC	CASSLSGDYYGYTF
TRBV28	once	16	TRBJ2-1	TRBD2	TGTGCCAGCAGACCTAGCGGGGGGAGCTCCTACAATGAGCAGTTCTTC	CASRPSGGSSYNEQFF
TRBV29-1	few	12	TRBJ1-1	NA	TGCAGCGTTGATCCGGGTCCCCCTGGGGCTTTCTTT	CSVDPGPPGAFF
TRBV11-2	NA	15	TRBJ2-1	TRBD2	TGTGCCAGCAGGAGGGCGGGAGGGCCGAGCGATGAGCAGTTCTTC	CASRRAGGPSDEQFF
TRBV5-6	NA	15	TRBJ2-3	TRBD1	TGTGCCAGCAGCTCGCCGGGACAGAACACAGATACGCAGTATTTT	CASSSPGQNTDTQYF
TRBV28	NA	13	TRBJ2-7	TRBD2	TGTGCCAGCAGGAGAGGACTAGCTGTCGAGCAGTACTTC	CASRRGLAVEQYF
TRBV2	NA	16	TRBJ2-1	NA	TGTGCCAGCAGCGGGGGATTAGGCGAAATATACAATGAGCAGTTCTTC	CASSGGLGEIYNEQFF
TRBV7-9	NA	15	TRBJ2-4	NA	TGTGCCAGCAGCCCCCAGGGGACCTCCAAAAACATTCAGTACTTC	CASSPQGTSKNIQYF
TRBV10-3	NA	15	TRBJ2-7	TRBD1	TGTGCCATCAGTGAGCCCGACAGGGCAACCTACGAGCAGTACTTC	CAISEPDRATYEQYF
TRBV11-2	NA	15	TRBJ2-4	TRBD2	TGTGCCAGCAGCTTAGGGGGGGGAGCCAAAAACATTCAGTACTTC	CASSLGGGAKNIQYF